A single T cell receptor (beta chain) is shown here with its context. A single count supports this clonotype. There is no known antigen for this receptor. No much larger clonotype is one base removed from it; base qualities were not supplied. The CDR3 runs 16 amino acids, cysteine and phenylalanine included. The entry retains the CDR3 DNA only, 48 bases that are in frame from base 1. Taken from the germline V gene (reference sequence), the CDR1 and CDR2 loops are GTSNPN and SVGIG. V is cut back by 1 base and J by 2 bases, with 5 bases in the junction unmatched. Library construction relied on 5' RACE. The sequencer was an Illumina HiSeq 2500. A second about 7 to 11 cycle PCR used a sample-barcoded 5' primer and a J-beta primer mix. A template-switch 5' adaptor carrying 12 random nucleotides introduced a unique molecular identifier onto each TCR beta cDNA molecule. Each sample yielded at least 2.5 million CDR3-containing paired-end reads. First-strand cDNA was synthesized from all RNA with the Mint cDNA synthesis kit, primed by a TRBC-specific oligonucleotide. All cDNA was treated with uracil-DNA glycosylase and then went through a first 18-cycle PCR with the universal primers M1SS and BC2_uni_R. The original pipeline was this. For normalization, 1 million high-quality reads, each with a distinct molecular identifier, were randomly selected from each sample. Instead of being binned into consensus sequences, reads that shared molecular identifiers were thrown out. MiTCR, set to a Q25 quality threshold and the strictest error-elimination algorithm, was used for CDR3 identification, clonotype clustering and error correction. A nonparametric unseen species model with Euler transformation was used to estimate lower-bound total TCR beta diversity. TCRdb's own reprocessing of the public reads used fastp at Q25 and MiXCR and kept productive beta chains. Rows matching on CDR3 protein sequence are summarized as one entry with the most common DNA and genes. The V and J calls were not made by the authors but by TCRdb's processing. This sample lists roughly 800,000 distinct CDR3 sequences; around a quarter were detected once. Approximately 3.7% of the sample goes to the ten largest clones.

The donors were a few dozen Caucasian individuals from Russia, aged roughly 6 to 90 years, who were systemically healthy. Each donor gave about 9.8 milliliters of peripheral blood, drawn into EDTA-treated Vacutainer tubes. PBMCs were isolated by Ficoll-Paque density-gradient centrifugation, with at least 7 million obtained per sample. Trizol reagent was used to extract total RNA from PBMCs, with at least 5 micrograms per sample. For every donor, flow cytometry on a PBMC aliquot measured the percentage of naive CD45RAhigh/CD27high T cells. This specimen comes from a study of blood T cells in healthy people across ages (dated by TCRdb to between 2014 and 2016). At the level of the whole study: Template switching captured roughly one uniquely barcoded TCR beta cDNA molecule per two T cells in model experiments. Using the same blood draw, the study looked at two additional independent replicas of 1 million unique cDNA reads for two donors, one aged 18 to 30 and the other aged 80 or older. Four age groups were formed from the donors: young (average around 15 years), middle-aged (less than 40), aged (over 55) and long-lived (roughly 81). The study measured age-related changes in TCR beta repertoire diversity using deep sequencing normalized with unique cDNA molecular identifiers. On the study overall, not on this receptor specifically: The CMV infection status of donors was not known, potentially confounding age-related changes in expanded clonotypes. As age increased, observed TCR beta diversity per million T cells dropped in a roughly linear way, and a significant reduction was already evident by age roughly 36. Compared with the aged group, the long-lived group had more naive CD4+ T cells, fewer expanded clones and increased TCR diversity, suggesting age selection. The percentage of naive T cells measured by flow cytometry correlated strongly with observed TCR beta diversity. Conclusive comparison of naive and antigen-experienced compartments was prevented by the profiling of bulk unsorted PBMCs. Estimates of total diversity based on one million sequenced T cells were considered lower bounds and underestimates.

These data also featured in a second study, about T cells of mothers and their children. As that second paper reports: Nine systemically healthy Caucasian individuals, comprising three mothers and their six children, were included as donors. cDNA synthesis consumed the entire amount of extracted RNA, loaded at approximately 1.6 ug RNA in each 15 ul reaction. Sample barcodes and 2-4 random nucleotides were added via the M1S primer in the second PCR. Each mother yielded over 8.5 million TCR beta CDR3 reads and each child 3 million to 3.5 million reads. In both related and unrelated pairs, thymic selection shapes the output of TCR recombination in a similar way, with inherited differences having only a minor effect. Related mother-child pairs always showed normalized repertoire overlap that was slightly higher than in unrelated mother-child pairs, though the difference was never significant. With a sensitivity of about 100 clones per million clonotypes, no persistent microchimeric T cell clones were detected. To look for features that set related mother-child pairs apart from unrelated individuals, the researchers ran deep NGS to compare the TCR beta repertoires of mothers and children. The mean age was roughly 40 +/- 4 years for the mothers and around 10 +/- 4 years for the children. After adapter ligation was performed with NEBNext reagents, the libraries were sequenced on an Illumina HiSeq 2000 with 100+100 nt paired-end reads. To prevent cross-contamination, the mother and child libraries were prepared a month apart and were sequenced in separate runs. For each donor, somewhere between roughly 500,000 and 2,100,000 distinct TCR beta clonotypes were identified. Naive TCR beta clonotypes were estimated from low-frequency clonotypes matched to each donor's FACS-determined naive share, without sorting.

This receptor was obtained from a boy between 5 and 17 years old in good health. The chain employs TRBV30 and TRBJ2-6, with 7 central nucleotides matching TRBD1. Specimen: blood. The nucleotide sequence is given as TGTGCCTGGAGTGCAGATGGGACAGCTGGGGCCAACGTCCTGACTTTC. This encodes CAWSADGTAGANVLTF.